Each of the 21 T cell receptor beta chains below was sequenced from the same sample in a study. TCRdb redid the calling of the 5' RACE reads with MiXCR, one entry per CDR3 protein. The repertoire holds roughly 5,300 distinct CDR3 sequences, approximately 40% seen once, with approximately 50% in the top ten. Material for sequencing was memory CD4+ T cells sorted from blood. Noted subset: memory CD4+ T cells, CD4+CD45RO+CD25-. These receptors originate from a female donor with breast cancer.

This clonotype was seen many times. This rearrangement joins TRBV7-2 to TRBJ2-7; no clear D. Trimming removed 7 bases at V and 1 base at J, with 11 bases between. The CDR3 runs to 13 residues. CDR1 is SGHTA, CDR2 FQGNSA, per germline. The CDR3 DNA is TGTGCCAGCACCCCCGGACGTTCCTACGAGCAGTACTTC. Residues: CASTPGRSYEQYF.

The V gene is TRBV6-1, the J gene TRBJ1-1; 7 positions match TRBD1. In germline, CDR1 is MNHNS, CDR2 SASEGT. The CDR3 totals 13 residues. V was pared by 5 bases and J by 7 bases, with 7 bases of the junction left unmatched. CDR3 in DNA: TGTGCCAGCAGTCATCGACAGGGTCTTGAAGCTTTCTTT. It codes for CASSHRQGLEAFF.

This clonotype showed up just a few times. The V and J genes are TRBV6-5 and TRBJ2-2, with D perhaps assigned TRBD1 or TRBD2 (5 bases each). The CDR3 loop spans 15 amino acids. CDR1 is MNHEY, CDR2 SVGAGI, per germline. Deletions cut 5 bases from V and 4 bases from J, with 14 bases between. In DNA, the CDR3 is TGTGCCAGCAGTAGGGGACGCACGAGCACCGGGGAGCTGTTTTTT. Translating it yields CASSRGRTSTGELFF.

This clonotype is medium-sized. The chain combines TRBV5-4 with TRBJ2-2, with 8 nucleotides matching TRBD2. The CDR3 runs 13 residues. Germline values: CDR1 SGHNT, CDR2 YYREEE (reference sequence). The ends lost 9 bases at V and 6 bases at J; junction bases unmatched: 7. The DNA for the CDR3 is TGTGCCACCCACGGGGGGGACGCCGGGGAGCTGTTTTTT. Translating it yields CATHGGDAGELFF.

This clonotype was seen repeatedly, ten times or more. The CDR3 DNA sequence: TGCGCCAGCAGCTTGGTTCCAGGGTCGCCGAACAATGAGCAGTTCTTC. Translating it yields CASSLVPGSPNNEQFF. The J gene is TRBJ2-1, the V gene TRBV5-1; D is possibly TRBD1 (5 bases). Trimming left V 0 bases short and J 5 bases short, with 15 bases between. This CDR3 is built from 16 residues. CDR1 is SGHRS, CDR2 YFSETQ, per germline.

This clonotype was seen a handful of times. CDR3 region: CSAPPRRVLFNTEAFF. The CDR3 DNA reads as TGCAGTGCCCCCCCCAGGAGGGTGTTGTTCAACACTGAAGCTTTCTTT. The J gene is TRBJ1-1, the V gene TRBV20-1, with D hard to call. The germline V gene encodes CDR1 DFQATT and CDR2 SNEGSKA (reference sequence). This CDR3 is built from 16 residues. Trimming removed 6 bases at V and 2 bases at J, with 22 bases between.

Points on this clonotype: This may come from a read error, since a much larger clone is one base off. The chain carries TRBV5-5 and TRBJ1-2; tentative D call: TRBD1 (5 bases). This CDR3 contains 14 residues. V lost 1 base and J 4 bases, leaving 11 bases between the germline ends. The V gene's germline CDR1 is SGHKS and CDR2 YYEKEE (reference sequence). The CDR3 loop reads CASSLNRRFYGYTF. CDR3 nucleotide sequence: TGTGCCAGCAGCTTGAACAGGAGATTCTATGGCTACACCTTC.

The rearrangement joins TRBV5-1 to TRBJ2-3, with D tentatively TRBD2 (6 bases). Between the trimmed V and J ends, which lost 5 bases and 0 bases, there was a span of 7 bases. Looked up from germline, CDR1 is SGHRS and CDR2 is YFSETQ. The CDR3 consists of 13 residues. The CDR3 here is CASRRGSTDTQYF. The CDR3 DNA is TGCGCCAGCAGACGGGGGAGCACAGATACGCAGTATTTT.

The rearrangement uses TRBV7-8 and TRBJ1-2; D is ambiguous. Per the germline V gene, CDR1 is SGHVS and CDR2 is FQNEAQ. With 1 base removed from V and 4 bases from J, the gap between germline ends came to 16 bases. CDR3 length: 16 residues. The CDR3 nucleotides read TGTGCCAGCAGCTTAGATTGGGCCTCGGGCGGCTATGGCTACACCTTC. Amino acids: CASSLDWASGGYGYTF.

The chain is built from TRBV7-9 and TRBJ1-5, with D perhaps matching TRBD1 (6 bases). This CDR3 is 17 amino acids long. Looked up from germline, CDR1 is SEHNR and CDR2 is FQNEAQ (reference sequence). V lost 4 bases and J 7 bases, leaving 23 bases between the germline ends. CDR3 DNA: TGTGCCAGCAGCTCAAGCTCCCACAGGGCTCCACGACAGCCCCAGCATTTT. Translating gives CASSSSSHRAPRQPQHF.

The chain carries TRBV12-3 or TRBV12-4 and TRBJ2-7; TRBD1 aligns across 7 bases. The CDR3 has 15 amino acids. J gave up 3 bases and V 3 bases, and 8 bases lay outside the gene matches. CDR3 region: CASSLGVAGGYEQYF. The CDR3 coding sequence is TGTGCCAGCAGTTTGGGCGTGGCAGGGGGCTACGAGCAGTACTTC.

This chain uses TRBV7-9 with TRBJ2-1, with a weak D call TRBD2 (5 bases). Per germline, CDR1 SEHNR and CDR2 FQNEAQ (reference sequence). Trimming took off 1 base at V and 8 bases at J, with 6 bases between the two ends. This CDR3 has 12 amino acids. The CDR3 sequence is CASSLVGDEQFF. The CDR3 DNA reads as TGTGCCAGCAGCTTAGTCGGGGATGAGCAGTTCTTC.

The sample holds a few counts of this clonotype. V gene TRBV7-7 combines with J gene TRBJ2-2; TRBD2 might be the D (6 bases). The CDR3 has 16 residues. From germline, CDR1 is SSHAT and CDR2 FNYEAQ (reference sequence). V gave up 2 bases and J gave up 0 bases, with 10 bases separating them. CDR3 nucleotide sequence: TGTGCCAGCAGCTTATACGGGGGTGCGAACACCGGGGAGCTGTTTTTT. Protein: CASSLYGGANTGELFF.

This clonotype was recorded many times. This chain links TRBV4-1 with TRBJ2-7; 7 bases agree with TRBD1. CDR3 size: 15 residues. The junction had 7 bases not matched to a gene; V was cut back by 1 base and J by 4 bases. Looked up from germline, CDR1 is MGHRA and CDR2 is YSYEKL. DNA for the CDR3: TGCGCCAGCAGCCAAGTCATGACAGGGCGATACGAGCAGTACTTC. Translation gives CASSQVMTGRYEQYF.

This clonotype was seen just once. The gene calls are TRBV30 and TRBJ2-5; D unclear. The CDR3 is 12 residues long. V was cut by 4 bases and J by 1 base, with 7 bases left in between. Germline V gene sequence: CDR1 GTSNPN, CDR2 SVGIG (reference sequence). CDR3 in amino acids: CAWTGSQETQYF. CDR3 sequence (DNA): TGTGCCTGGACCGGCAGCCAAGAGACCCAGTACTTC.

The V and J genes are TRBV5-4 and TRBJ2-2; D remains ambiguous. The CDR3 consists of 13 residues. The ends were cut back, 5 bases at V and 5 bases at J, with 10 bases in the middle. CDR1 is SGHNT, CDR2 YYREEE, per germline (reference sequence). The DNA for the CDR3 is TGTGCCAGCAGTCCTGGACCGACCGGGGAGCTGTTTTTT. Translated, it gives CASSPGPTGELFF.

This clonotype was counted a few times. The chain has TRBV12-3 or TRBV12-4 and TRBJ2-3; 7 bases are a match to TRBD1. With 6 bases clipped from V and 5 bases from J, the junction kept 8 bases outside the gene matches. CDR3 length: 14 amino acids. The CDR3 region is CASREGGAGDTQYF. The DNA of the CDR3 is TGTGCCAGCAGGGAAGGGGGCGCCGGAGATACGCAGTATTTT.

The V and J genes are TRBV3-1 and TRBJ2-1; 14 bases agree with TRBD2. The germline V gene encodes CDR1 LGHDT and CDR2 YNNKEL (reference sequence). This CDR3 spans 20 amino acids. Trimming at V came to 3 bases and at J to 0 bases, leaving 10 bases not matched to a gene. The CDR3 sequence is CASSQRGGTSGGSSYNEQFF. For the CDR3, the DNA is TGTGCCAGCAGCCAGCGCGGTGGGACTAGCGGGGGAAGCTCCTACAATGAGCAGTTCTTC.

This clonotype is labeled medium-sized. V usage is TRBV10-3 and J usage is TRBJ2-2, with TRBD1 as a possible D gene (6 bases). In germline, CDR1 is ENHRY, CDR2 SYGVKD. This CDR3 region has 16 residues. Trimming removed 1 base from V and 5 bases from J, with 14 bases in between. CDR3 sequence reads: CAISELGTQRTGELFF. The DNA for the CDR3 is TGTGCCATCAGTGAGTTAGGGACACAGAGGACCGGGGAGCTGTTTTTT.

Sample share makes this clonotype medium-sized. This sequence joins TRBV4-3 and TRBJ2-5; the match to TRBD1 covers 8 bases. V shed 0 bases, J shed 4 bases, and the junction held 1 base outside the gene matches. Germline loops: CDR1 LGHNA, CDR2 YSLEER. CDR3 length: 14 amino acids. This chain's CDR3 is CASSQDQGAETQYF. CDR3 in DNA: TGCGCCAGCAGCCAAGATCAGGGGGCAGAGACCCAGTACTTC.

V gene TRBV6-5 combines with J gene TRBJ1-5; no clear D. Per the germline V gene, CDR1 is MNHEY and CDR2 is SVGAGI. The V end was cut by 6 bases, the J end by 4 bases, with 13 bases between. The CDR3 is made up of 14 amino acids. The CDR3 region has the DNA TGTGCCAGCAGCCCTAGGACGGGGAATCAGCCCCAGCATTTT. Its protein is CASSPRTGNQPQHF.